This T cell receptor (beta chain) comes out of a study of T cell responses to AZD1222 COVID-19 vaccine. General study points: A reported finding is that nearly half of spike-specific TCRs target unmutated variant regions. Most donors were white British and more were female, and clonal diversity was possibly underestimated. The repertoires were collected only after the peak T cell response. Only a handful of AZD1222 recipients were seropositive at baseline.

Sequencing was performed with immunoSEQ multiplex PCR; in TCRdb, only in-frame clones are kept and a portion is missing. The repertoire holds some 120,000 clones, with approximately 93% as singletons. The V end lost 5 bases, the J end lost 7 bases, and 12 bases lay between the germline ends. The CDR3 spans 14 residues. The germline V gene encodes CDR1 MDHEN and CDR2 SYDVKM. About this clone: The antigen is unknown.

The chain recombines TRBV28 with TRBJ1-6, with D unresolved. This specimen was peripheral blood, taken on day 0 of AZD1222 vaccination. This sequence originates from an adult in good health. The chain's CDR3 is CASSLSSGNSPLHF. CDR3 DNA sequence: TGTGCCAGCAGTCTTAGTTCGGGGAATTCACCCCTCCACTTT. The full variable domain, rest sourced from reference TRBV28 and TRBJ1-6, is DVKVTQSSRYLVKRTGEKVFLECVQDMDHENMFWYRQDPGLGLRLIYFSYDVKMKEKGDIPEGYSVSREKKERFSLILESASTNQTSMYLCASSLSSGNSPLHFGNGTRLTVT.